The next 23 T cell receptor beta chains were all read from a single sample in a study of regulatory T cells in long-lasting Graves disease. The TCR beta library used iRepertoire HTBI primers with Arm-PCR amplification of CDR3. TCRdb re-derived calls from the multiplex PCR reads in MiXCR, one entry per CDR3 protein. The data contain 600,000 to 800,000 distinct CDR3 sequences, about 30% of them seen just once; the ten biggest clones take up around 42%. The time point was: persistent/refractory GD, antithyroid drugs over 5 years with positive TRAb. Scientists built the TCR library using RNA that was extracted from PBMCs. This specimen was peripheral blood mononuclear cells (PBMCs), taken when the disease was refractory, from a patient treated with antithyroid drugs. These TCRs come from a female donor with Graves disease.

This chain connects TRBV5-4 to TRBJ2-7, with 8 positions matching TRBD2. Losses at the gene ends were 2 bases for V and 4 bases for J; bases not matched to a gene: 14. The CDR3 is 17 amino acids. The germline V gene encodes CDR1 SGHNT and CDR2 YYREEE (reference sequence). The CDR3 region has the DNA TGTGCCAGCAGCTTCCGGAAATTGGCGGGGGGACTGTACGAGCAGTACTTC. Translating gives CASSFRKLAGGLYEQYF.

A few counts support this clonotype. DNA of the CDR3: TGTGCCAGCAGTTTAGCGCGGCCCAATAGTGGCTACACCTTC. Its protein is CASSLARPNSGYTF. This sequence joins TRBV12-3 or TRBV12-4 and TRBJ1-2; D ambiguous. Between the trimmed V and J ends, which lost 0 bases and 7 bases, there was a span of 12 bases. This CDR3 is 14 amino acids long.

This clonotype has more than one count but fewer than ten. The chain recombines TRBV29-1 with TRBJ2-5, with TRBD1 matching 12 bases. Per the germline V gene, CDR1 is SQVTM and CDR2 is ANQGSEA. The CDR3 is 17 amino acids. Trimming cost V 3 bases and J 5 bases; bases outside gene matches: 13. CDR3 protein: CSVDDGDRGRVVETQYF. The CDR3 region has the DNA TGCAGCGTTGACGACGGGGACAGGGGGCGGGTGGTGGAGACCCAGTACTTC.

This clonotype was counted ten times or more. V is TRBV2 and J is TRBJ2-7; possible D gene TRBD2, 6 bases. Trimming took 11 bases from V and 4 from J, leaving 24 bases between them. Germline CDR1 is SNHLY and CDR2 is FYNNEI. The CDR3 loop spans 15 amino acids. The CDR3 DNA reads TGTGCCCTAACAATAACGGCCGGGAGTGCGTACGAGCAGTACTTC. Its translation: CALTITAGSAYEQYF.

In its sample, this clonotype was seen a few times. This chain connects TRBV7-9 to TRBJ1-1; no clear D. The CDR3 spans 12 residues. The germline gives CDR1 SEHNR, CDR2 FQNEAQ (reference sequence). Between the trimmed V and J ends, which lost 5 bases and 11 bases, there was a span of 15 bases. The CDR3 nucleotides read TGTGCCAGCAGCGGTAGTTGGGGTTCGGCTTTCTTT. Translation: CASSGSWGSAFF.

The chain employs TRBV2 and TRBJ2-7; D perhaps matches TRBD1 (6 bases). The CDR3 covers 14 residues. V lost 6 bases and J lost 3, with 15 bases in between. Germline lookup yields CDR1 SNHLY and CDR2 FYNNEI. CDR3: CASSRPLTGYEQYF. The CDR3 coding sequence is TGTGCCAGCAGCCGCCCCTTGACAGGCTACGAGCAGTACTTC.

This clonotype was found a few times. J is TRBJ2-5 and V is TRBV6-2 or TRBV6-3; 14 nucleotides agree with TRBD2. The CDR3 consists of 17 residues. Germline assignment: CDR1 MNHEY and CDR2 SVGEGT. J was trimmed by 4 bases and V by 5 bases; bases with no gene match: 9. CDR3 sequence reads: CASSLGTSGRKGETQYF. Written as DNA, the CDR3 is TGTGCCAGCAGTCTCGGGACTAGCGGGAGAAAGGGAGAGACCCAGTACTTC.

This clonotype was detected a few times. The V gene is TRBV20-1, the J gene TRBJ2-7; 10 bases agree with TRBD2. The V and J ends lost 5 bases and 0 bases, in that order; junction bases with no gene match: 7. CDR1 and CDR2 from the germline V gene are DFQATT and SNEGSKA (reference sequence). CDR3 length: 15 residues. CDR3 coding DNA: TGCAGTGCTCTCATTAGCGGGAGGCCCTCCTACGAGCAGTACTTC. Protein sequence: CSALISGRPSYEQYF.

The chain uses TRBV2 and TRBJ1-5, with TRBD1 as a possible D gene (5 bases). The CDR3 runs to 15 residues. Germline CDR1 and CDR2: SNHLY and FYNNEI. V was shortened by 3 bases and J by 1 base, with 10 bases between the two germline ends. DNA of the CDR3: TGTGCCAGCAGTGACTCAGGGAGGAGCAATCAGCCCCAGCATTTT. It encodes CASSDSGRSNQPQHF.

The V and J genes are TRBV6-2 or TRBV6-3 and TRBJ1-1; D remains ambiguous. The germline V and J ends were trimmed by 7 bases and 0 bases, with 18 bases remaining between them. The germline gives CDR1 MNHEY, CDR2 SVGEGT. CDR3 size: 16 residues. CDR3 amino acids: CASKFRQLDMNTEAFF. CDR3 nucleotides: TGTGCCAGCAAATTTCGCCAGTTAGATATGAACACTGAAGCTTTCTTT.

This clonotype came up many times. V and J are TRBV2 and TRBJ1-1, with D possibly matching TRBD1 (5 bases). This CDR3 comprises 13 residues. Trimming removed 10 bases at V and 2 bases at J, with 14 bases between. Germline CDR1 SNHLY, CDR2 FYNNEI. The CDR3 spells CATYLQGNTEAFF. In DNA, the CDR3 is TGTGCCACCTACCTCCAGGGCAACACTGAAGCTTTCTTT. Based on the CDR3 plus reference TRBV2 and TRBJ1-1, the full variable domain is EPEVTQTPSHQVTQMGQEVILRCVPISNHLYFYWYRQILGQKVEFLVSFYNNEISEKSEIFDDQFSVERPDGSNFTLKIRSTKLEDSAMYFCATYLQGNTEAFFGQGTRLTVV.

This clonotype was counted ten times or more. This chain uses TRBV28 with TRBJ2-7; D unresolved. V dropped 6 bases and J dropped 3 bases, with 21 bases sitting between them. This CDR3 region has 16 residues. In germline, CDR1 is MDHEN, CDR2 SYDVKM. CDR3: CASSPPSSMSGYEQYF. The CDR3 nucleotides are TGTGCCAGCAGCCCGCCCTCCTCAATGTCGGGCTACGAGCAGTACTTC.

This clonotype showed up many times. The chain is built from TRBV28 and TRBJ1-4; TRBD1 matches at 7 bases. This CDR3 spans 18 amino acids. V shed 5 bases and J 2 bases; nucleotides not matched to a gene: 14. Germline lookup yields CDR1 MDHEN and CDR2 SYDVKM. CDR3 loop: CASSPRGAGGATNEKLFF. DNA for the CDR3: TGTGCCAGCAGTCCCCGAGGGGCAGGGGGTGCGACTAATGAAAAACTGTTTTTT.

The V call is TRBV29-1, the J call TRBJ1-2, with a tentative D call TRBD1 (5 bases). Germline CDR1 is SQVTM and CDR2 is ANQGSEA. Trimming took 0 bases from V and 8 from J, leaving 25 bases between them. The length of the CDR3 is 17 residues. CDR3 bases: TGCAGCGTTGAAGAGCCCCAGGGCACTCAAGGGCTCTGGGGCTACACCTTC. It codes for CSVEEPQGTQGLWGYTF. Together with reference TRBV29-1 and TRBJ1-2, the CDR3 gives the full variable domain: SAVISQKPSRDICQRGTSLTIQCQVDSQVTMMFWYRQQPGQSLTLIATANQGSEATYESGFVIDKFPISRPNLTFSTLTVSNMSPEDSSIYLCSVEEPQGTQGLWGYTFGSGTRLTVV.

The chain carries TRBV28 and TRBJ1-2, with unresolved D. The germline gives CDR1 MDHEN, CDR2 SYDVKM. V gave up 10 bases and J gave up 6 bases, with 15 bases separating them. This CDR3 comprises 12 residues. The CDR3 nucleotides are TGTGCCACCTCCATAACCCGGGATGGCTACACCTTC. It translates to CATSITRDGYTF.

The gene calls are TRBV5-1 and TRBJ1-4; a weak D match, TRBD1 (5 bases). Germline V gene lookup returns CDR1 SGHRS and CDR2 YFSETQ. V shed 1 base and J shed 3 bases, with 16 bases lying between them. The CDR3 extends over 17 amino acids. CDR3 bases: TGCGCCAGCAGCTTGAAACCAGGGCCTATGGCTAATGAAAAACTGTTTTTT. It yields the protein CASSLKPGPMANEKLFF.

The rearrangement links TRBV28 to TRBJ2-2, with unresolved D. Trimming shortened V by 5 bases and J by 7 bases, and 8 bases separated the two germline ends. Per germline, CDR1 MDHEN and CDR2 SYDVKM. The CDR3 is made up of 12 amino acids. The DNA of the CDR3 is TGTGCCAGCAGTCCTCCGATCGGGGAGCTGTTTTTT. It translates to CASSPPIGELFF.

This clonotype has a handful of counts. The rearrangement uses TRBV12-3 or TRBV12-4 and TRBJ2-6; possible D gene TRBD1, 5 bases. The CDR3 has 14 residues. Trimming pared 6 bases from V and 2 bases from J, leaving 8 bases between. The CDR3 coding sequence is TGTGCCAGCAGAATAGGGGCTGGGGCCAACGTCCTGACTTTC. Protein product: CASRIGAGANVLTF.

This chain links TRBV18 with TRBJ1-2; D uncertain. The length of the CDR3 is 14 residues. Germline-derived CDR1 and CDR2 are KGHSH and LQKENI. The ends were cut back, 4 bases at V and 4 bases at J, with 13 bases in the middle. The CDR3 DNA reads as TGTGCCAGCTCACTACATGTGGAACCCTATGGCTACACCTTC. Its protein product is CASSLHVEPYGYTF. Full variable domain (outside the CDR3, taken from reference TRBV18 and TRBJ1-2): NAGVMQNPRHLVRRRGQEARLRCSPMKGHSHVYWYRQLPEEGLKFMVYLQKENIIDESGMPKERFSAEFPKEGPSILRIQQVVRGDSAAYFCASSLHVEPYGYTFGSGTRLTVV.

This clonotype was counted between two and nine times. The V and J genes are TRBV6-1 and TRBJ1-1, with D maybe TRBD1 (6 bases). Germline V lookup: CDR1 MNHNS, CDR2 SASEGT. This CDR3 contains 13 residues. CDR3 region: CASSRGGHTEAFF. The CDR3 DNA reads TGTGCTTCCTCCCGGGGGGGGCACACTGAAGCTTTCTTT.

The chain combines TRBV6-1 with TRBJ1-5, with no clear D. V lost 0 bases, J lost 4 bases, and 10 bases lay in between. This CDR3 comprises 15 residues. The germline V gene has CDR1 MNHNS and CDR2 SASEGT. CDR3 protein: CASSEAMGRNQPQHF. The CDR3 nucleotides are TGTGCCAGCAGTGAAGCGATGGGCAGGAATCAGCCCCAGCATTTT.

CDR3 residues: CASSSLGTGPNKEQYF. The CDR3 DNA reads TGTGCCAGCAGTTCTCTTGGGACAGGCCCCAATAAAGAGCAGTACTTC. V gene TRBV27 combines with J gene TRBJ2-7, with 8 bases aligning to TRBD1. The V segment lost 4 bases and the J segment 7 bases; nucleotides outside the gene matches: 15. This CDR3 has 16 amino acids. CDR1 is MNHEY and CDR2 is SMNVEV in the germline V gene (reference sequence).

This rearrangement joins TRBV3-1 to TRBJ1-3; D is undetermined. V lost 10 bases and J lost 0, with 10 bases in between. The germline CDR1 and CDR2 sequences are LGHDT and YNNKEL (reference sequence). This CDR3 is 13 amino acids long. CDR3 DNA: TGTGCCACCCGAAAGTCCTCTGGAAACACCATATATTTT. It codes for CATRKSSGNTIYF. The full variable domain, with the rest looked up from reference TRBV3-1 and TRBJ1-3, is DTAVSQTPKYLVTQMGNDKSIKCEQNLGHDTMYWYKQDSKKFLKIMFSYNNKELIINETVPNRFSPKSPDKAHLNLHINSLELGDSAVYFCATRKSSGNTIYFGEGSWLTVV.